The 21 T cell receptor beta chains reported below all come from one sample, sequenced in a study of T cells in Graves' hyperthyroidism and ophthalmopathy. RNA transcripts gave rise to amplified TCR beta CDR3 regions. TCR CDR3 underwent first-round RT-PCR with the HTBI primer set. TCRdb used MiXCR to reprocess the multiplex PCR reads, holding one entry per CDR3 protein. The sample has more than 350,000 distinct CDR3 sequences; approximately 15% are singletons. Material: blood. Source of these receptors: a woman in her twenties or thirties with Graves' ophthalmopathy.

This rearrangement joins TRBV6-2 or TRBV6-3 to TRBJ2-1, with TRBD1 as a possible D gene (6 bases). The V end was cut by 11 bases, the J end by 2 bases, with 22 bases between. Germline V gene data show CDR1 as MNHEY and CDR2 as SVGEGT. CDR3 size: 16 residues. The CDR3 bases are TGTGCCGGCAACTTACACACCAGGGGTACCTACAATGAGCAGTTCTTC. Translating it yields CAGNLHTRGTYNEQFF.

In its sample, this clonotype was seen a few times. V is TRBV24-1 and J is TRBJ2-2; a possible D gene is TRBD1 (6 bases). The CDR3 contains 14 residues. V lost 10 bases and J lost 5, with 16 bases in between. The germline V gene has CDR1 KGHDR and CDR2 SFDVKD. Here the CDR3 DNA reads TGTGCCACGAGGGGCGAGGGGGAGACCGGGGAGCTGTTTTTT. Amino acids: CATRGEGETGELFF.

This clonotype was seen at least ten times. The genes are TRBV9 and TRBJ2-7; D tentatively reads TRBD1 or TRBD2 (7 bases each). Trimming removed 0 bases at V and 7 bases at J, with 14 bases between. There are 14 residues in the CDR3. Germline assignment: CDR1 SGDLS and CDR2 YYNGEE. The CDR3 loop reads CASSVATQGGEQYF. DNA of the CDR3: TGTGCCAGCAGCGTAGCTACCCAGGGGGGGGAGCAGTACTTC.

This clonotype showed up many times. J is TRBJ2-3 and V is TRBV11-1; 11 nucleotides agree with TRBD2. The CDR3 has 18 amino acids. The V gene end was trimmed by 5 bases and the J gene end by 2 bases; junction bases not matched to a gene: 12. Germline V gives CDR1 SGHAT, CDR2 FQDESV (reference sequence). For the CDR3, the DNA is TGTGCCAGCAGCCTGCGGGACGGGACTAGCGGAGTCACAGATACGCAGTATTTT. This sequence encodes CASSLRDGTSGVTDTQYF.

This clonotype was observed at least ten times. The chain links TRBV12-3 or TRBV12-4 to TRBJ2-3, with 10 positions matching TRBD1. J lost 4 bases, V lost 5 bases, and 6 bases had no gene match. The CDR3 is 15 amino acids. The CDR3 loop is CASSRQGARADTQYF. CDR3 in DNA: TGTGCCAGCAGTCGACAGGGGGCAAGAGCAGATACGCAGTATTTT.

In its sample, this clonotype was seen many times. The chain recombines TRBV30 with TRBJ2-7, with D possibly being TRBD1 (6 bases). The V gene's germline CDR1 is GTSNPN and CDR2 SVGIG (reference sequence). Trimming pared 0 bases from V and 2 bases from J, leaving 8 bases between. The CDR3 extends over 13 amino acids. CDR3 nucleotides: TGTGCCTGGAGTGTGTACAGGGCCTACGAGCAGTACTTC. Amino acid sequence: CAWSVYRAYEQYF.

This clonotype was observed many times. The V gene is TRBV18, the J gene TRBJ2-5; D not resolved. Trimming pared 3 bases from V and 2 bases from J, leaving 10 bases between. Germline V CDR1 and CDR2: KGHSH, LQKENI. This CDR3 has 14 residues. In DNA form, the CDR3 reads TGTGCCAGCTCACCTGTGTCAGCGCAAGAGACCCAGTACTTC. Translation: CASSPVSAQETQYF.

This clonotype appeared many times. The rearrangement joins TRBV5-1 to TRBJ1-1; unclear D gene. This CDR3 spans 15 amino acids. Deletions cut 5 bases from V and 2 bases from J, with 16 bases between. Germline loops: CDR1 SGHRS, CDR2 YFSETQ. The CDR3 here is CASRLGGAPNTEAFF. In DNA form, the CDR3 reads TGCGCCAGCAGACTAGGAGGAGCTCCCAACACTGAAGCTTTCTTT.

At least ten counts were recorded for this clonotype. CDR3 protein: CATSVTSGGFTDTQYF. The DNA for the CDR3 is TGTGCCACCAGTGTGACTAGCGGGGGCTTCACAGATACGCAGTATTTT. The chain employs TRBV24-1 and TRBJ2-3; 12 bases match TRBD2. CDR1 KGHDR and CDR2 SFDVKD come from the germline V gene. The length of the CDR3 is 16 residues. V lost 5 bases and J lost 2; bases outside the gene matches: 4.

This clonotype was picked up many times. The chain is built from TRBV11-2 and TRBJ2-3; TRBD2 agrees at 15 bases. There are 19 residues in the CDR3. CDR1 and CDR2 from the germline V gene are SGHAT and FQNNGV. V gave up 5 bases and J gave up 4 bases; unmatched junction bases: 13. CDR3 coding DNA: TGTGCCAGCAGCCTCCGCCGTCGGGGACTAGCGGGGGGTGCAGATACGCAGTATTTT. It encodes CASSLRRRGLAGGADTQYF.

This clonotype was recorded at least ten times. The chain combines TRBV2 with TRBJ2-1, with a weak D call TRBD2 (5 bases). V was shortened by 6 bases and J by 4 bases, with 10 bases between the two germline ends. This CDR3 comprises 13 residues. Germline CDR1 reads SNHLY; CDR2 reads FYNNEI. The CDR3 region has the DNA TGTGCCAGCAGCTTGACTAATTACAATGAGCAGTTCTTC. It codes for CASSLTNYNEQFF.

This clonotype showed up many times. The rearrangement joins TRBV5-4 to TRBJ1-2, with TRBD1 identical over 10 bases. The junction had 3 bases not matched to a gene; V was cut back by 4 bases and J by 6 bases. The germline V gene has CDR1 SGHNT and CDR2 YYREEE (reference sequence). The CDR3 length is 13 residues. The CDR3 DNA sequence: TGTGCCAGCAGCGGGACAGGGGTGAATGGCTACACCTTC. It yields the protein CASSGTGVNGYTF.

In this sample, this clonotype turned up many times. The rearrangement links TRBV13 to TRBJ2-1; D remains ambiguous. Germline V lookup: CDR1 PRHDT, CDR2 FYEKMQ (reference sequence). V shed 5 bases and J shed 9 bases, with 11 bases lying between them. This CDR3 is 12 amino acids long. The CDR3 DNA reads TGTGCCAGCAGCCCAAAGGAGAGTGAGCAGTTCTTC. This encodes CASSPKESEQFF.

This clonotype has a handful of counts. The rearrangement links TRBV5-1 to TRBJ2-5; 8 bases match TRBD1. Germline CDR1 is SGHRS and CDR2 is YFSETQ. The CDR3 is made up of 15 amino acids. Trimming at V came to 4 bases and at J to 1 base, leaving 6 bases not matched to a gene. This CDR3 is CASSVGQGPQETQYF. The DNA of the CDR3 is TGCGCCAGCAGCGTTGGACAGGGTCCCCAAGAGACCCAGTACTTC.

In its sample, this clonotype was seen many times. This sequence joins TRBV11-3 and TRBJ2-1; TRBD1 matches 9 bases. CDR1 is SGHNT and CDR2 is YENEEA in the germline V gene. Germline trimming cut 2 bases from V and 9 bases from J; bases unmatched to any gene: 5. CDR3 length: 14 amino acids. In DNA, the CDR3 is TGTGCCAGCAGCTTAAGAACAGGGGGCGGTGAGCAGTTCTTC. It translates to CASSLRTGGGEQFF. Looking up the rest from reference TRBV11-3 and TRBJ2-1 gives the full variable domain: EAGVVQSPRYKIIEKKQPVAFWCNPISGHNTLYWYLQNLGQGPELLIRYENEEAVDDSQLPKDRFSAERLKGVDSTLKIQPAELGDSAVYLCASSLRTGGGEQFFGPGTRLTVL.

The chain joins TRBV3-1 to TRBJ2-1; TRBD1 matches at 12 bases. The CDR3 is 17 amino acids. The junction had 14 bases not matched to a gene; V was cut back by 6 bases and J by 8 bases. Germline lookup yields CDR1 LGHDT and CDR2 YNNKEL (reference sequence). The CDR3 DNA follows: TGTGCCAGCAGTCGAGTGGGTCCCGGGACAGGGGGCGATGAGCAGTTCTTC. Its translation is CASSRVGPGTGGDEQFF.

This clonotype was counted ten times or more. The chain recombines TRBV28 with TRBJ1-2; the D gene is possibly TRBD1 (6 bases). The ends were cut back, 7 bases at V and 8 bases at J, with 20 bases in the middle. CDR3 length: 14 amino acids. The germline CDR1 and CDR2 sequences are MDHEN and SYDVKM. As DNA, the CDR3 is TGTGCCAGCATATCAAATAGGGGGGCCAGGGGCTACACCTTC. Protein: CASISNRGARGYTF.

The table lists this clonotype with many counts. The gene calls are TRBV6-1 and TRBJ2-6, with D tentatively TRBD1 or TRBD2 (5 bases each). In germline, CDR1 is MNHNS, CDR2 SASEGT. CDR3 length: 16 residues. Trimming stripped 6 bases from V and 0 bases from J, with 12 bases between. This chain's CDR3 is CASRGRTISGANVLTF. CDR3 bases: TGTGCCAGCAGGGGACGCACCATCTCTGGGGCCAACGTCCTGACTTTC.

This clonotype was recorded many times. The chain uses TRBV11-1 and TRBJ2-6; D is undetermined. Per the germline V gene, CDR1 is SGHAT and CDR2 is FQDESV (reference sequence). The CDR3 extends over 16 amino acids. The germline V and J ends were trimmed by 4 bases and 0 bases, with 10 bases remaining between them. CDR3 sequence (DNA): TGTGCCAGCAGCTCAGTCTTCTTCTCTGGGGCCAACGTCCTGACTTTC. This encodes CASSSVFFSGANVLTF. Full variable domain (rest looked up from reference TRBV11-1 and TRBJ2-6): EAEVAQSPRYKITEKSQAVAFWCDPISGHATLYWYRQILGQGPELLVQFQDESVVDDSQLPKDRFSAERLKGVDSTLKIQPAELGDSAMYLCASSSVFFSGANVLTFGAGSRLTVL.

This clonotype was picked up a small number of times. The V and J genes are TRBV14 and TRBJ2-1; 8 bases align to TRBD1. V trimming: 5 bases; J trimming: 0 bases; junction bases outside the gene matches: 6. The CDR3 is made up of 16 amino acids. Germline V gene sequence: CDR1 SGHDN, CDR2 FVKESK. This chain's CDR3 is CASSIRTGSSYNEQFF. For the CDR3, the DNA is TGTGCCAGCAGCATACGGACAGGGAGCTCCTACAATGAGCAGTTCTTC.

The sample holds a few counts of this clonotype. The chain recombines TRBV7-9 with TRBJ2-7; TRBD1 matches at 8 bases. J gave up 5 bases and V 4 bases, and 7 bases lay outside the gene matches. From germline, CDR1 is SEHNR and CDR2 FQNEAQ (reference sequence). The CDR3 runs 14 residues. Written as DNA, the CDR3 is TGTGCCAGCAGCTCACCGGACAGGGCGCACGAGCAGTACTTC. This sequence encodes CASSSPDRAHEQYF.